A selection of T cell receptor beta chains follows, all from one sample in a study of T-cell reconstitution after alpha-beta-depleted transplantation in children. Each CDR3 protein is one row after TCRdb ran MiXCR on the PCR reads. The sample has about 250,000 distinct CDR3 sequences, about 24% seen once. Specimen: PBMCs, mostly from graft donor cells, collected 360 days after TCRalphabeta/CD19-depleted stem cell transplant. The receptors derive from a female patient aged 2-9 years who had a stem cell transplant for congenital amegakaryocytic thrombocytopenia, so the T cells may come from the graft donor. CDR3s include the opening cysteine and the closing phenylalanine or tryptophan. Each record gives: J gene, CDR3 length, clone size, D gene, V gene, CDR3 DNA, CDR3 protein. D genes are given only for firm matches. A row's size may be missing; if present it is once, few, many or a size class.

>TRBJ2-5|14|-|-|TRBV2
TGTGCCAGCAGTGATTTTGGGGGCGAAGAGACCCAGTACTTC
CASSDFGGEETQYF
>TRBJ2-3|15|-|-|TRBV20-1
TGCAGTGCACGAAACCTGGGGGGGCAAAGAGATACGCAGTATTTT
CSARNLGGQRDTQYF
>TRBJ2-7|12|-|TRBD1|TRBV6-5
TGTGCCAGCAGCGTCACAGGGGGCGAGCAGTACTTC
CASSVTGGEQYF
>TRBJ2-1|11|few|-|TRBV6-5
TGTGCCAGCAGTCAAGGACAAGATCGGATCTTC
CASSQGQDRIF
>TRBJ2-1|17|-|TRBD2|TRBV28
TGTGCCAGCAGTCAAAGACAGGTCTTTCGGGAGGGCAATGAGCAGTTCTTC
CASSQRQVFREGNEQFF
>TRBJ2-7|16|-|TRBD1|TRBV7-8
TGTGCCAGCAGCTTATCGCCAAGGACAGGGAAGAATGAGCAGTACTTC
CASSLSPRTGKNEQYF
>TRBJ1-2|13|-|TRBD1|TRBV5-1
TGCGCCAGCAGCTCCGGACAGGGAGGTGGCTACACCTTC
CASSSGQGGGYTF
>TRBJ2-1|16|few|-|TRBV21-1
TGTGCCAGCACCAACCTACGCCTGAGCTCCTACAATGAGCAGTTCTTC
CASTNLRLSSYNEQFF
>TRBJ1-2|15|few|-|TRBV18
TGTGCCAGCTCACCACAGGTTCAGAAAAACTATGGCTACACCTTC
CASSPQVQKNYGYTF
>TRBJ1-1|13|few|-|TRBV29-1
TGCAGCGTTGAGGGGCAGGGTTGGACTGAAGCTTTCTTT
CSVEGQGWTEAFF
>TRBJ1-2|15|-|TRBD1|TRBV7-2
TGTGCCAGCAGCTTAGCTGCGGACAGGGCGCATGGCTACACCTTC
CASSLAADRAHGYTF
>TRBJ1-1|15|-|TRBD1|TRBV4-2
TGTGCCAGCAGCTCAGGGACAGGGACGGGGACTGAAGCTTTCTTT
CASSSGTGTGTEAFF
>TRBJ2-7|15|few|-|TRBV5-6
TGTGCCAGCAGCTTCCTTCGGGGCCGTCCCGACGAGCAGTACTTC
CASSFLRGRPDEQYF
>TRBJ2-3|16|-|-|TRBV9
TGTGCCAGCAGCGTAGCCTTTAGCGGAAACACAGATACGCAGTATTTT
CASSVAFSGNTDTQYF
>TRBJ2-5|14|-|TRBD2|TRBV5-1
TGCGCCAGCAGCTTGTCAGCGGGGCAAGAGACCCAGTACTTC
CASSLSAGQETQYF
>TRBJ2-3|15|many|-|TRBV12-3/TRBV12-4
TGTGCCAGCGGAAAATCGGGACCGGGCACAGATACGCAGTATTTT
CASGKSGPGTDTQYF
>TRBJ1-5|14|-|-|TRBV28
TGTGCCAGCAGTATTGACAGTGTCAATCAGCCCCAGCATTTT
CASSIDSVNQPQHF
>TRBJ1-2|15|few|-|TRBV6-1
TGTGCCAGCAGTGAAGCGTTTGGCACTAACTATGGCTACACCTTC
CASSEAFGTNYGYTF
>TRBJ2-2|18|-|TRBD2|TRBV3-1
TGTGCCAGCAGCCAAGATTTGGGACTAGCGGCGAACACCGGGGAGCTGTTTTTT
CASSQDLGLAANTGELFF
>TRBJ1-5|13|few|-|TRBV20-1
TGCAGTGCCCTAATGGGGGGCGGTCAGCCCCAGCATTTT
CSALMGGGQPQHF
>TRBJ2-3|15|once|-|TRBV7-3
TGTGCCAGCAGCTTAGGATCTCCCTACACAGATACGCAGTATTTT
CASSLGSPYTDTQYF
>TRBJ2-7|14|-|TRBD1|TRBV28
TGTGCCAGCAGTTCGTCGGACAGGGACTACGAGCAGTACTTC
CASSSSDRDYEQYF
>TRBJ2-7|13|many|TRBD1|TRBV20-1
TGCAGTGCAGGCCCGGGACAGGGCGTCGAGCAGTACTTC
CSAGPGQGVEQYF
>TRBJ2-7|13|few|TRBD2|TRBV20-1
TGCAGTGCTTGTACTAGCGGATCCTACGAGCAGTACTTC
CSACTSGSYEQYF
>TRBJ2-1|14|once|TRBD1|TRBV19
TGTGCCAGTAGTGGACAGGGAGGCTACAATGAGCAGTTCTTC
CASSGQGGYNEQFF
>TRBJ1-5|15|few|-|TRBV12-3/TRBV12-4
TGTGCCAGCAGTTCCGACGGAAAGACCAATCAGCCCCAGCATTTT
CASSSDGKTNQPQHF
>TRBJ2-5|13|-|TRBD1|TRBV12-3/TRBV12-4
TGTTCCAGCAACAACAGGGGGCTGGAGACCCAGTACTTC
CSSNNRGLETQYF
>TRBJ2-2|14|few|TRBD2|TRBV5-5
TGTGCCAGCAGCTTGGGGCGGGGGATTGGGGAGCTGTTTTTT
CASSLGRGIGELFF
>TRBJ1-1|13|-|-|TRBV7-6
TGTGCCAGCAGCCAACAGCCCTACACTGAAGCTTTCTTT
CASSQQPYTEAFF
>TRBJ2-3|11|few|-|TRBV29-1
TGCAGCGTTCTTCTGGCAGATACGCAGTATTTT
CSVLLADTQYF
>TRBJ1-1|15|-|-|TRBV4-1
TGCGCCAGCAGCCTCAGGACACCCATGAACACTGAAGCTTTCTTT
CASSLRTPMNTEAFF
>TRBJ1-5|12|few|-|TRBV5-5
TGTGCCAGCAGCCATCCAGGACAGCCCCAGCATTTT
CASSHPGQPQHF
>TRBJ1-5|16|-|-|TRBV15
TGTGCCACCAGCAGAGATAATGATGCAGGCAATCAGCCCCAGCATTTT
CATSRDNDAGNQPQHF
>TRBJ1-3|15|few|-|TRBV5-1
TGCGCCAGCAGCTTACAGGCTAACTCTGGAAACACCATATATTTT
CASSLQANSGNTIYF
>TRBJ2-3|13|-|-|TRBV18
TGTGCCAGCTCACCCTTGGAAACAGATACGCAGTATTTT
CASSPLETDTQYF
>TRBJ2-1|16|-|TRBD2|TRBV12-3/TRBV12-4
TGTGCCAGCAGTTTACCCCCTAGCGGGAGTTACAATGAGCAGTTCTTC
CASSLPPSGSYNEQFF
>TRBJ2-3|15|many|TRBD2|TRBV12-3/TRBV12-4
TGTGCCAGCGGGGGACTAGCGGGCAACCGCGATACGCAGTATTTT
CASGGLAGNRDTQYF
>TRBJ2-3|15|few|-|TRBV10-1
TGCGCCAGCAGTGATGGTCAGCCGAGCACAGATACGCAGTATTTT
CASSDGQPSTDTQYF
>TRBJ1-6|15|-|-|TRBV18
TGTGCCAGCTCAAACGACTTAAGCTATAATTCACCCCTCCACTTT
CASSNDLSYNSPLHF
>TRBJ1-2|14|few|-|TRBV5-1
TGCGCCAGCAGCTTGGCAGGGGAGGACTATGGCTACACCTTC
CASSLAGEDYGYTF
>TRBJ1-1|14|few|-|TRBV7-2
TGTGCCAGCAGCTTAGTTGGGGATGGGACTGAAGCTTTCTTT
CASSLVGDGTEAFF
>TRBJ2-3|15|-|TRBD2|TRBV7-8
TGTGCCAGCAGCTTAGCATGGCAGGGAGGGGATACGCAGTATTTT
CASSLAWQGGDTQYF
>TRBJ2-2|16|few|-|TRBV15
TGTGCCACCAGCAGATCTTCCGGGGTTCACACCGGGGAGCTGTTTTTT
CATSRSSGVHTGELFF
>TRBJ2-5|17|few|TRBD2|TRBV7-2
TGTGCCAGCAGCTTAGTCCCCCTACTAGCGGAGGCTGGGACCCAGTACTTC
CASSLVPLLAEAGTQYF
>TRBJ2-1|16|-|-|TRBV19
TGTGCCAGCCAGGGGCTGGAGAACAGGCGCAACAATGAGCAGTTCTTC
CASQGLENRRNNEQFF
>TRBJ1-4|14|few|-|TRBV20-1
TGCAGTGCCAGATACAGTGCAACTAATGAAAAACTGTTTTTT
CSARYSATNEKLFF
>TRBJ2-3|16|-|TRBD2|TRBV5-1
TGCGCCAGCAGCTACCTAGCGGGGGCCGGCACAGATACGCAGTATTTT
CASSYLAGAGTDTQYF
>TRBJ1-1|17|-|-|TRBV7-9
TGTGCCAGCAGCTTAGGGGGACGGGAGTCGAGCAACACTGAAGCTTTCTTT
CASSLGGRESSNTEAFF
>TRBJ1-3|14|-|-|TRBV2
TGTGCCAGCAGTGATCGGGGCTCTGGAAACACCATATATTTT
CASSDRGSGNTIYF
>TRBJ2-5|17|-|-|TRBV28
TGTGCCAGCACCTCCAAGAGGACAGACCAGGGAGAAGAGACCCAGTACTTC
CASTSKRTDQGEETQYF
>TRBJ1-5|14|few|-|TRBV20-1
TGCAGTGCTAGTGGTCGAGAATGGAATCAGCCCCAGCATTTT
CSASGREWNQPQHF
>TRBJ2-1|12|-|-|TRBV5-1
TGCGCCAGCAGGTCGGGGGACCCTAATCTGTTCTTC
CASRSGDPNLFF
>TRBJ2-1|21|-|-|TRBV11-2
TGTGCCAGCAGCTTAGGGAAGGAGTACTATAGCGGAGTCAACTTCGGGAATGAGCAGTTCTTC
CASSLGKEYYSGVNFGNEQFF
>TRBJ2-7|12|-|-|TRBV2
TGTGCCAGCAGTGTGAGTCGTACGGAGCAGTACTTC
CASSVSRTEQYF